This T cell receptor beta chain was observed in a study of T cell responses to AZD1222 COVID-19 vaccine. Looked up from germline, CDR1 is SGDLS and CDR2 is YYNGEE. Trimming cost V 3 bases and J 8 bases; bases outside gene matches: 5. CDR3 length: 15 amino acids. The repertoire was sequenced with immunoSEQ multiplex PCR; TCRdb's copy has only in-frame clones and lacks some. There are roughly 15,000 clones in the sample; over 60% occur only once, and over 12% lies in the top ten. The sample holds a few counts of this clone. This sample comprised peripheral blood, obtained 28 days after the second AZD1222 dose. This sequence joins TRBV9 and TRBJ2-1, with TRBD2 identical over 13 bases. This TCR came from an adult who received the AZD1222 COVID-19 vaccine. CDR3 bases: TGTGCCAGCAGCGCAGGGACTAGCGGGGACGATGAGCAGTTCTTC. It codes for CASSAGTSGDDEQFF.